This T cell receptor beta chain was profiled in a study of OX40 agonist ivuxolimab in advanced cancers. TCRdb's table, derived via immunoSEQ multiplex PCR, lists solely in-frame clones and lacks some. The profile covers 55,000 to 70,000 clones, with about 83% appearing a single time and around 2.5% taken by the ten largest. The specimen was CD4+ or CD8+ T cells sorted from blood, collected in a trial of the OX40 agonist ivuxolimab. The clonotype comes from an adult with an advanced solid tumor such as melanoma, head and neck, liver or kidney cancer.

Here the CDR3 DNA reads TGTGCCAGCAGTGAATGGGGGCGGGGACCCTACGAGCAGTACTTC. This gives the protein CASSEWGRGPYEQYF. This chain connects TRBV25-1 to TRBJ2-7; D possibly uses TRBD1 or TRBD2 (6 bases each). Germline V lookup: CDR1 MGHDK, CDR2 SYGVNS. The CDR3 has 15 amino acids. The V and J ends lost 1 base and 2 bases respectively, with 12 bases between them.